The clone carrying this T cell receptor beta chain has a handful of counts. Its specificity is not known. The data stem from a study of immune evolution from preneoplasia to lung adenocarcinoma. As for the study in general: HLA loss of heterozygosity: roughly 6.4% AIS, approximately 15% MIA, about 35% ADC, none AAH. Study-wide findings and caveats: KRAS-mutant nodules had the highest T cell clonality.

V shed 7 bases and J 3 bases; nucleotides not matched to a gene: 10. CDR1 is SQVTM and CDR2 is ANQGSEA in the germline V gene. This CDR3 is 14 amino acids long. Assay: immunoSEQ multiplex PCR; the TCRdb copy retains only in-frame clones and omits some. Of more than 10,000 clones in the sample, over 65% were seen once. V is TRBV29-1 and J is TRBJ2-3, with TRBD2 matching 7 bases. The sequencing input was FFPE tissue from an adenomatous hyperplasia lung lesion. This sample's subset: atypical adenomatous hyperplasia (AAH), lung preneoplasia. This clonotype was obtained from a person between 50 and 70 years old with lung adenocarcinoma. The CDR3 sequence is CSAGSGMGTDTQYF. The CDR3 nucleotides read TGCAGCGCTGGGAGCGGGATGGGGACAGATACGCAGTATTTT.